Sequencing of this T cell receptor beta chain was carried out in a study of control samples from healthy donors and cancer patients. CDR3 size: 15 residues. Trimming cost V 0 bases and J 5 bases, with 10 bases left between them. Germline V gene lookup returns CDR1 LGHNA and CDR2 YNFKEQ. Some clones are missing from TCRdb's copy, which holds only in-frame ones; the method was immunoSEQ multiplex PCR. The data contain about 57,000 clones, 90% to 95% of them seen just once; the ten biggest clones take up around 3.7%. V usage is TRBV4-2 and J usage is TRBJ1-4; no clear D gene. The receptor's source is a man in his thirties or forties in good health. Sequencing input: blood. CDR3 in amino acids: CASSQDFGRNEKLFF. CDR3 coding DNA: TGTGCCAGCAGCCAAGATTTCGGGCGCAATGAAAAACTGTTTTTT.